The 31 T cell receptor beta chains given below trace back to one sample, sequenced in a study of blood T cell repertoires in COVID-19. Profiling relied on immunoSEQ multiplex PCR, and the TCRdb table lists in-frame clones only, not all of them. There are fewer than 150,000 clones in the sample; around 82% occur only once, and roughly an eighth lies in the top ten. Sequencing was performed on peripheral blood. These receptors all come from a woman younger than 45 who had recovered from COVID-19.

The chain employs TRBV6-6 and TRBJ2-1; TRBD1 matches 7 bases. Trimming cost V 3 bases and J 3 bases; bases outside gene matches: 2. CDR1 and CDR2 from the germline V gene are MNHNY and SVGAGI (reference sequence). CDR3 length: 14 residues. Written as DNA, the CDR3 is TGTGCCAGCAGTTATCAGGGGGACTACAATGAGCAGTTCTTC. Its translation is CASSYQGDYNEQFF.

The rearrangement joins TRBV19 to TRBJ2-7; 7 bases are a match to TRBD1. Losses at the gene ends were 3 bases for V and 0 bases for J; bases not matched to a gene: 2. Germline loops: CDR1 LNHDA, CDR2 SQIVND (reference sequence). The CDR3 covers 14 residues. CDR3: CASSIRDSSYEQYF. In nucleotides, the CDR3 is TGTGCCAGTAGTATCCGGGACAGCTCCTACGAGCAGTACTTC.

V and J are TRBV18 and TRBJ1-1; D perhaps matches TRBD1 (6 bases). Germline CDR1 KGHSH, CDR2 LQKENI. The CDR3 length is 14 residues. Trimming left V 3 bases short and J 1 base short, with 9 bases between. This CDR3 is CASSPRTENTEAFF. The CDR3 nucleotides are TGTGCCAGCTCACCCCGGACAGAGAACACTGAAGCTTTCTTT.

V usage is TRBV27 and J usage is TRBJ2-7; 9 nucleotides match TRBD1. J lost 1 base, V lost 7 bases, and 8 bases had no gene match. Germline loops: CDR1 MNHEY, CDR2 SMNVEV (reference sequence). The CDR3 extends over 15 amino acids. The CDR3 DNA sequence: TGTGCCAGCAACCCTACAGGGGGCGAGTCCTACGAGCAGTACTTC. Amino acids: CASNPTGGESYEQYF.

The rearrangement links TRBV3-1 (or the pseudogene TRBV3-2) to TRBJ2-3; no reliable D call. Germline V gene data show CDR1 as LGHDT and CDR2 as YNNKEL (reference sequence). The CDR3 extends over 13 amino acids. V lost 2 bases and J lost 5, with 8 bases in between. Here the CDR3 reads CASSQSSLDTQYF. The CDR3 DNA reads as TGTGCCAGCAGCCAATCCAGTTTAGATACGCAGTATTTT.

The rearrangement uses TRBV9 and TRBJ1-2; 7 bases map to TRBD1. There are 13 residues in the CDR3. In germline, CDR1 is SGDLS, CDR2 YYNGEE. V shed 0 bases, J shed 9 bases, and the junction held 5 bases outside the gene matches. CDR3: CASSVGMTGSYTF. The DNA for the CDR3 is TGTGCCAGCAGCGTAGGTATGACAGGGAGCTACACCTTC.

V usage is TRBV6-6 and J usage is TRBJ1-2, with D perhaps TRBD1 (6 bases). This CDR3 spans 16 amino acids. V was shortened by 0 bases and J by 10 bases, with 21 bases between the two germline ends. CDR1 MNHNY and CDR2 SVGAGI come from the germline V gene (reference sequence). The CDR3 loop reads CASSYSKWGQAIDYTF. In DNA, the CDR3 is TGTGCCAGCAGTTACTCGAAGTGGGGGCAGGCAATCGACTACACCTTC.

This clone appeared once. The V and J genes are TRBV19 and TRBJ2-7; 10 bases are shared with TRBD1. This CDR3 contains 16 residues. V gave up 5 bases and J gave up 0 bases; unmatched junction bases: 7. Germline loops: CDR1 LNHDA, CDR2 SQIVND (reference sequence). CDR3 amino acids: CASSPRDRGSSYEQYF. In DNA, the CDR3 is TGTGCCAGTAGTCCCCGGGACAGGGGAAGCTCCTACGAGCAGTACTTC. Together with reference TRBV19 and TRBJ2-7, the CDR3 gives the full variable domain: DGGITQSPKYLFRKEGQNVTLSCEQNLNHDAMYWYRQDPGQGLRLIYYSQIVNDFQKGDIAEGYSVSREKKESFPLTVTSAQKNPTAFYLCASSPRDRGSSYEQYFGPGTRLTVT.

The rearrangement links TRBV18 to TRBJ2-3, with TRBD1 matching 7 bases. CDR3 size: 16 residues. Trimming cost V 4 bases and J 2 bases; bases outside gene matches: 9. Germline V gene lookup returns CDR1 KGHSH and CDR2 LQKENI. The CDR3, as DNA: TGTGCCAGCTCACTCACAGGGGCCCTAGTCACAGATACGCAGTATTTT. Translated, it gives CASSLTGALVTDTQYF.

The CDR3 region is CASSFSGGAGDTQYF. The CDR3 DNA is TGTGCCAGCAGTTTTAGCGGGGGGGCTGGAGATACGCAGTATTTT. V gene TRBV27 combines with J gene TRBJ2-3; TRBD2 aligns across 11 bases. The trim removed 3 bases at V and 5 bases at J, leaving 4 bases unmatched. Germline V gene sequence: CDR1 MNHEY, CDR2 SMNVEV (reference sequence). CDR3 length: 15 amino acids.

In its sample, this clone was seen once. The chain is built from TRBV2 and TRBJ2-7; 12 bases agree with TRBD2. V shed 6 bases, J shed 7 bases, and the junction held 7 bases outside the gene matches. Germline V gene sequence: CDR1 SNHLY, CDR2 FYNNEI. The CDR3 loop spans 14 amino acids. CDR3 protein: CASSSSGRAEEQYF. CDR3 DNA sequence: TGTGCCAGCAGCTCTAGCGGGAGGGCCGAAGAGCAGTACTTC.

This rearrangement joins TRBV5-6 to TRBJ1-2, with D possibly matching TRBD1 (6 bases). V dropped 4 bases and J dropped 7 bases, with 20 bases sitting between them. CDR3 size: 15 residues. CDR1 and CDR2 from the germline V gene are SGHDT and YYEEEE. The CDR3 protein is CASSRIPVDRPGYTF. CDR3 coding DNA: TGTGCCAGCAGCCGAATCCCGGTGGACAGACCTGGCTACACCTTC.

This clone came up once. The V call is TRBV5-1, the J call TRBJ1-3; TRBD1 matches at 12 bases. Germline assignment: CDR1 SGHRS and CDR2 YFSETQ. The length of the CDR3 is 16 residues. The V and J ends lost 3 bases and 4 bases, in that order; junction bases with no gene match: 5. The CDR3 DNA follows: TGCGCCAGCAGCTATACCGGGACAGGGGGCGGAAACACCATATATTTT. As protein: CASSYTGTGGGNTIYF.

CDR3 sequence: CSVTMGQSYEQYF. The CDR3 bases are TGCAGCGTTACCATGGGACAGAGCTACGAGCAGTACTTC. The chain uses TRBV29-1 and TRBJ2-7; 7 nucleotides match TRBD1. The CDR3 runs to 13 residues. Trimming at V came to 5 bases and at J to 3 bases, leaving 7 bases not matched to a gene. Germline V lookup: CDR1 SQVTM, CDR2 ANQGSEA.

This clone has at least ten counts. CDR3 protein: CASSRDRAKDEQYF. The CDR3 DNA sequence: TGTGCCAGCAGCCGGGACAGGGCTAAGGACGAGCAGTACTTC. The V gene is TRBV27, the J gene TRBJ2-7, with 9 bases that match TRBD1. V was clipped by 6 bases and J by 5 bases; unmatched bases: 8. CDR3 length equals 14 residues. Per germline, CDR1 MNHEY and CDR2 SMNVEV (reference sequence).

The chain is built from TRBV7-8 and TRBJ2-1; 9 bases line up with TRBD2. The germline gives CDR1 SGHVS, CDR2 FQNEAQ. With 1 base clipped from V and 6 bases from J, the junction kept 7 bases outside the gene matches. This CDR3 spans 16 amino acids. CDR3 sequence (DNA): TGTGCCAGCAGCTTAGGGGGGGGGACTAGCCCCAATGAGCAGTTCTTC. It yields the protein CASSLGGGTSPNEQFF.

The CDR3 region is CASSELGSAIQYF. In DNA, the CDR3 is TGTGCCAGCAGTGAACTCGGGAGTGCCATTCAGTACTTC. The V call is TRBV2, the J call TRBJ2-4; TRBD2 might be the D (6 bases). The CDR3 runs 13 residues. Germline V gives CDR1 SNHLY, CDR2 FYNNEI. Deletions cut 2 bases from V and 9 bases from J, with 11 bases between.

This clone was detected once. CDR3 nucleotide sequence: TGTGCCCGGGGACAGGGCAAAGCTGGAAACACCATATATTTT. Translation: CARGQGKAGNTIYF. V is TRBV30 and J is TRBJ1-3; TRBD1 matches at 9 bases. This CDR3 is built from 14 residues. CDR1 is GTSNPN, CDR2 SVGIG, per germline (reference sequence). V shed 8 bases, J shed 2 bases, and the junction held 7 bases outside the gene matches.

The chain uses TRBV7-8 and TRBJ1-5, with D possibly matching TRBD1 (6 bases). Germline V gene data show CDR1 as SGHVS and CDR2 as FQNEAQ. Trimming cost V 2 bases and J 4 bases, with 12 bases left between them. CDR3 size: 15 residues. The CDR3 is CASSLRQAGNQPQHF. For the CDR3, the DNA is TGTGCCAGCAGCTTAAGACAGGCTGGGAATCAGCCCCAGCATTTT.

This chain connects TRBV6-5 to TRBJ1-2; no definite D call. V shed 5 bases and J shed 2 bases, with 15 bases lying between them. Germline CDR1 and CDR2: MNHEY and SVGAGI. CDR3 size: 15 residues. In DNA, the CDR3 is TGTGCCAGCAGTCGCAGAGGGCAGGCGAACTATGGCTACACCTTC. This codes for CASSRRGQANYGYTF.

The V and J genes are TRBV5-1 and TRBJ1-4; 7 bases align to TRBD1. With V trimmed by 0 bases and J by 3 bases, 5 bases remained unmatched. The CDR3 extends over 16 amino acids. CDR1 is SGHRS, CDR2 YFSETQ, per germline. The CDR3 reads CASSLEGARSNEKLFF. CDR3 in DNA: TGCGCCAGCAGCTTGGAGGGGGCAAGATCTAATGAAAAACTGTTTTTT.

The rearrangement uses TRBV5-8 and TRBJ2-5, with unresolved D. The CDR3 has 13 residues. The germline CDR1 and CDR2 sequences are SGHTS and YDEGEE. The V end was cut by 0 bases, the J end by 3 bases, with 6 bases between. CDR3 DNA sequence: TGTGCCAGCAGCTTGGTGAGAAAAGAGACCCAGTACTTC. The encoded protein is CASSLVRKETQYF.

The CDR3, as DNA: TGTGCCAGCAGTTACGGGGGTAGCTCCTACGAGCAGTACTTC. Protein product: CASSYGGSSYEQYF. The J gene is TRBJ2-7, the V gene TRBV27, with D tentatively TRBD2 (6 bases). Germline V CDR1 and CDR2: MNHEY, SMNVEV (reference sequence). The CDR3 loop spans 14 amino acids. V lost 4 bases, J lost 0 bases, and 10 bases lay in between.

For the CDR3, the DNA is TGCGCCAGCAGCTTGGAAGGGCTAGCGCAGGAGACCCAGTACTTC. It specifies CASSLEGLAQETQYF. The V gene is TRBV5-1, the J gene TRBJ2-5; possibly TRBD2 for D (6 bases). The CDR3 loop spans 15 amino acids. Germline V CDR1 and CDR2: SGHRS, YFSETQ. V was clipped by 0 bases and J by 5 bases, with 14 bases between them.

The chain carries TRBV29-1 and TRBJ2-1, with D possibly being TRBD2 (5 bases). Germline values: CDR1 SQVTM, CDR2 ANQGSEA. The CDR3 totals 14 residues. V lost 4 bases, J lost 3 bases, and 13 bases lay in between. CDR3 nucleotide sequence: TGCAGCGTTGTCCCCCGCGGGTTCTACAATGAGCAGTTCTTC. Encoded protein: CSVVPRGFYNEQFF.

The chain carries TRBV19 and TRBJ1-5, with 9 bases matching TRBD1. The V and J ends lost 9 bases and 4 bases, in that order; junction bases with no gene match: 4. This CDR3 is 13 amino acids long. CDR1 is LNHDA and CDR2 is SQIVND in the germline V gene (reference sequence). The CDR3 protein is CASRTGVNQPQHF. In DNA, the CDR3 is TGTGCCAGCAGGACAGGGGTTAATCAGCCCCAGCATTTT.

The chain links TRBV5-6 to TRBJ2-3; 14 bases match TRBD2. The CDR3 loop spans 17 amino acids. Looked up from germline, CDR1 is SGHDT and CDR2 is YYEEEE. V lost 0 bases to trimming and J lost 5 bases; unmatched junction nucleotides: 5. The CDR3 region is CASSLGLAGGPKDTQYF. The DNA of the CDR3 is TGTGCCAGCAGCTTGGGACTAGCGGGAGGGCCAAAAGATACGCAGTATTTT.

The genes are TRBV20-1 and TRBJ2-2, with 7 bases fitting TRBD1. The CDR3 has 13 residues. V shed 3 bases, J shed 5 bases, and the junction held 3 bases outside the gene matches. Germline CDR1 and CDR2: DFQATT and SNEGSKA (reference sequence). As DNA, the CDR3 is TGCAGTGCTAGTCAGGGGGTGACCGGGGAGCTGTTTTTT. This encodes CSASQGVTGELFF.

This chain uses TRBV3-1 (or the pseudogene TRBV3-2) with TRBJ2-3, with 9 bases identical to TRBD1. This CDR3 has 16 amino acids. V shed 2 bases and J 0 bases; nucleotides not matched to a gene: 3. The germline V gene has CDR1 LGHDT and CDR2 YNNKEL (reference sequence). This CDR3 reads CASSQRDRASTDTQYF. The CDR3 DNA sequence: TGTGCCAGCAGCCAAAGGGACAGGGCTAGCACAGATACGCAGTATTTT.

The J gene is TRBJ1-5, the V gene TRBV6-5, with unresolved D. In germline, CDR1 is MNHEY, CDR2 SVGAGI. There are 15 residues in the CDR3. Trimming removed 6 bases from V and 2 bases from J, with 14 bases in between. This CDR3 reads CASRRMNPGNQPQHF. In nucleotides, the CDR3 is TGTGCCAGCAGAAGAATGAACCCGGGCAATCAGCCCCAGCATTTT.

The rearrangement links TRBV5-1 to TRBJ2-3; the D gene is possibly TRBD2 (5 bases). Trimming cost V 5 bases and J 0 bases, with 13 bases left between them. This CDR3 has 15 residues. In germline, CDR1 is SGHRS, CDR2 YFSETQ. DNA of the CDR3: TGCGCCAGCAGTTCGCGGGCCACTAGCACAGATACGCAGTATTTT. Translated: CASSSRATSTDTQYF.